One and the same sample provided the 13 T cell receptor beta chains below, sequenced in a study of T cell repertoires in ileal Crohn's disease. Assay used: immunoSEQ multiplex PCR; TCRdb lists only in-frame clones, some missing. The table shows about 2,200 clones, with roughly 60% occurring only once. Specified time point: neoterminal ileum biopsy at postoperative endoscopy, about 6 months after surgery. The sequenced material came from ileal tissue. The origin of the receptors is an adult with Crohn's disease.

V and J are TRBV6-5 and TRBJ2-7, with 10 bases aligning to TRBD1. The CDR3 covers 15 residues. Trimming took 5 bases from V and 4 from J; bases not matched to a gene: 8. The germline CDR1 and CDR2 sequences are MNHEY and SVGAGI. The DNA of the CDR3 is TGTGCCAGCAGTAGATTCGGGACAGGGGTATACGAGCAGTACTTC. Translating it yields CASSRFGTGVYEQYF.

The sample holds one count of this clone. The J gene is TRBJ1-1, the V gene TRBV12-5; 7 positions match TRBD1. The germline CDR1 and CDR2 sequences are LGHNT and FRNRAP. The CDR3 loop spans 14 amino acids. V shed 1 base, J shed 10 bases, and the junction held 9 bases outside the gene matches. Written as DNA, the CDR3 is TGTGCTAGTGGTTTGGCCGGGACCCAGGGGGGAGCTTTCTTT. Its protein is CASGLAGTQGGAFF.

This chain connects TRBV7-9 to TRBJ2-7; D call uncertain. Germline V gene data show CDR1 as SEHNR and CDR2 as FQNEAQ (reference sequence). The CDR3 is made up of 12 amino acids. V lost 5 bases and J 3 bases, leaving 8 bases between the germline ends. Here the CDR3 reads CASSRTVYEQYF. The CDR3 nucleotides are TGTGCCAGCAGCCGCACAGTCTACGAGCAGTACTTC.

This sequence joins TRBV6-6 and TRBJ1-6; TRBD1 might be the D (6 bases). Germline assignment: CDR1 MNHNY and CDR2 SVGAGI (reference sequence). The CDR3 runs to 13 residues. Deletions cut 6 bases from V and 6 bases from J, with 9 bases between. CDR3 residues: CASRRTANSPLHF. CDR3 DNA sequence: TGTGCCAGCAGACGGACAGCTAATTCACCCCTCCACTTT.

The rearrangement links TRBV18 to TRBJ2-6; unclear D gene. Germline CDR1 KGHSH, CDR2 LQKENI. Between the trimmed V and J ends, which lost 3 bases and 2 bases, there was a span of 11 bases. The CDR3 covers 16 residues. The CDR3 protein is CASSPMVSAGANVLTF. CDR3 nucleotides: TGTGCCAGCTCACCCATGGTATCGGCTGGGGCCAACGTCCTGACTTTC.

The V call is TRBV18, the J call TRBJ1-2; D gene uncertain. Germline CDR1 KGHSH, CDR2 LQKENI. V lost 2 bases, J lost 0 bases, and 13 bases lay in between. The CDR3 length is 16 residues. Here the CDR3 DNA reads TGTGCCAGCTCACCAAATTCGGGGAAAACTAACTATGGCTACACCTTC. Its translation is CASSPNSGKTNYGYTF. The variable domain in full, with the rest retrieved from reference TRBV18 and TRBJ1-2, is NAGVMQNPRHLVRRRGQEARLRCSPMKGHSHVYWYRQLPEEGLKFMVYLQKENIIDESGMPKERFSAEFPKEGPSILRIQQVVRGDSAAYFCASSPNSGKTNYGYTFGSGTRLTVV.

The chain combines TRBV6-1 with TRBJ1-1; possibly TRBD1 for D (5 bases). The CDR3 length is 14 residues. V shed 8 bases and J shed 1 base, with 14 bases lying between them. Per the germline V gene, CDR1 is MNHNS and CDR2 is SASEGT. The CDR3: CASDGGMWNTEAFF. DNA for the CDR3: TGTGCCAGCGACGGGGGGATGTGGAACACTGAAGCTTTCTTT.

The V call is TRBV19, the J call TRBJ2-7; perhaps TRBD2 as D (5 bases). This CDR3 region has 13 residues. Germline V gives CDR1 LNHDA, CDR2 SQIVND (reference sequence). V lost 2 bases and J 1 base, leaving 6 bases between the germline ends. The CDR3 sequence is CASSISGSYEQYF. The CDR3 DNA reads as TGTGCCAGTAGTATAAGCGGATCCTACGAGCAGTACTTC.

The chain couples TRBV6-1 to TRBJ1-6; TRBD1 might be the D (6 bases). The CDR3 totals 16 residues. CDR1 and CDR2 from the germline V gene are MNHNS and SASEGT. Deletions cut 0 bases from V and 6 bases from J, with 12 bases between. The CDR3 DNA reads TGTGCCAGCAGTGAAGCGCTTTGGGGGCTTAATTCACCCCTCCACTTT. Protein product: CASSEALWGLNSPLHF.

The chain links TRBV29-1 to TRBJ2-1; D remains ambiguous. The CDR3 has 12 residues. Germline CDR1 reads SQVTM; CDR2 reads ANQGSEA. V lost 7 bases, J lost 9 bases, and 16 bases lay in between. As DNA, the CDR3 is TGCAGCGCTAACCTTATAGCCACTGAGCAGTTCTTC. This sequence encodes CSANLIATEQFF.

The chain employs TRBV5-1 and TRBJ2-3, with a weak D call TRBD1 (6 bases). Trimming removed 2 bases at V and 1 base at J, with 17 bases between. Germline CDR1 SGHRS, CDR2 YFSETQ. The CDR3 contains 17 residues. DNA for the CDR3: TGCGCCAGCAGCTTCCTTTTTACAGGGTGGGGCACAGATACGCAGTATTTT. The encoded protein is CASSFLFTGWGTDTQYF. The whole variable domain, remainder taken from reference TRBV5-1 and TRBJ2-3, is KAGVTQTPRYLIKTRGQQVTLSCSPISGHRSVSWYQQTPGQGLQFLFEYFSETQRNKGNFPGRFSGRQFSNSRSEMNVSTLELGDSALYLCASSFLFTGWGTDTQYFGPGTRLTVL.

As regards this clone: Other DNA sequences of this sample code for an identical CDR3. V is TRBV11-3 and J is TRBJ2-7; TRBD1 matches at 8 bases. The V gene end was trimmed by 0 bases and the J gene end by 5 bases; junction bases not matched to a gene: 9. Germline V CDR1 and CDR2: SGHNT, YENEEA. The CDR3 covers 16 residues. The CDR3 loop is CASSLDGGQGGDEQYF. CDR3 nucleotide sequence: TGTGCCAGCAGCTTAGATGGCGGACAGGGTGGAGACGAGCAGTACTTC.

The chain has TRBV6-4 and TRBJ2-4; D is possibly TRBD2 (6 bases). This CDR3 spans 13 amino acids. V was cut by 6 bases and J by 9 bases, with 15 bases left in between. CDR1 and CDR2 from the germline V gene are MRHNA and SNTAGT. CDR3: CASSADTGGIQYF. The CDR3, as DNA: TGTGCCAGCAGCGCGGACACCGGGGGCATTCAGTACTTC.